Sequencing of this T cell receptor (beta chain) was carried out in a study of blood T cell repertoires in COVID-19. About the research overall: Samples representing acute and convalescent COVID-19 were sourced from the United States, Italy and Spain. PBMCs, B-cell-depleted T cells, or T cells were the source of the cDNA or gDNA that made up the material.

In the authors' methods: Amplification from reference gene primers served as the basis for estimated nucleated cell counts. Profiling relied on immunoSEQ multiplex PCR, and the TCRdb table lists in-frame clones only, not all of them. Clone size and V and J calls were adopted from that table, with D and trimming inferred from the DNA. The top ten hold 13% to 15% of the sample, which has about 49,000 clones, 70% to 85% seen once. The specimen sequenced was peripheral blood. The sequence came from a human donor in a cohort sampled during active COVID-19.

The DNA for the CDR3 is TGTGCCAGCTCACCACCCTCGGGACAGTTGTACAATGAGCAGTTCTTC. Its translation: CASSPPSGQLYNEQFF. V and J are TRBV18 and TRBJ2-1; 7 nucleotides agree with TRBD1. The CDR3 has 16 amino acids. The junction had 6 bases not matched to a gene; V was cut back by 0 bases and J by 4 bases. The germline V gene encodes CDR1 KGHSH and CDR2 LQKENI.